The TCR beta chain described here comes from a study of beta chain features in type 1 diabetes. The wider study: Sorted cells examined across all samples numbered 95 million to 120 million.

This CDR3 is 13 amino acids long. Trimming took off 3 bases at V and 2 bases at J, with 7 bases between the two ends. Germline CDR1 and CDR2: ENHRY and SYGVKD. Study-level points and caveats: There was a moderate but significant shortening of TCRB CDR3s in all four CD4+ subsets of Type 1 diabetes patients. A greater similarity of naive, central memory and Treg TCRB repertoires was seen among patients than among healthy donors. Fewer insertions but more deletions were seen at VDJ junctions in type 1 diabetes patients.

This clone was picked up a small number of times. Its antigen is still unknown. cDNA synthesis used the whole RNA isolate, giving expressed TCRB sequences. Repertoires were generated with immunoSEQ multiplex PCR, while TCRdb's copy carries only in-frame clones and drops some. The sample has hundreds of thousands of clones, about an eighth seen once; the top ten hold 0.02% to 0.025%. The V and J genes are TRBV10-3 and TRBJ1-1; D call uncertain. This TCR came from a man younger than 35 with type 1 diabetes. Sample: naive CD4+ T cells from blood. The CDR3 here is CAISDRLNTEAFF. In DNA form, the CDR3 reads TGTGCCATCAGTGATCGATTAAACACTGAAGCTTTCTTT.